This T cell receptor (beta chain) was profiled in a study of T-cell reconstitution after alpha-beta-depleted transplantation in children. The study, taken as a whole, reports: At around two months after transplant, the alpha-beta T cells were reportedly derived from several hundred expanded clones that came from non-depleted graft cells.

The germline CDR1 and CDR2 sequences are SGDLS and YYNGEE. The CDR3 covers 20 residues. The V and J ends lost 1 base and 0 bases, in that order; junction bases with no gene match: 15. During its preparation, the TCRbeta library received unique molecular identifiers. Each CDR3 protein is one row after TCRdb ran MiXCR on the PCR reads. In the table there are over 100,000 distinct CDR3 sequences, approximately 10% of which are singletons. In regard to this clonotype: The antigen remains undetermined.

Source: PBMCs, taken before TCRalphabeta/CD19-depleted stem cell transplant. This TCR was recovered from a boy between 2 and 10 years old with acute lymphoblastic leukemia, due to receive a stem cell transplant. The chain combines TRBV9 with TRBJ2-1, with 8 bases lining up with TRBD2. CDR3 sequence reads: CASSVRWGLGSPPSYNEQFF. The CDR3 DNA is TGTGCCAGCAGCGTAAGGTGGGGACTAGGTTCCCCGCCCTCCTACAATGAGCAGTTCTTC.